The T cell receptor beta chain under discussion was sequenced for a study of beta chain features in type 1 diabetes. Whole-study findings and limits: A potential influence of HLA type upon TCRB rearrangement remained unresolved herein. Comparison showed that naive, central memory and Treg TCRB repertoires appeared more similar among patients than among healthy donors.

The CDR3 consists of 15 residues. CDR1 and CDR2 (germline): MDHEN, SYDVKM. J gave up 4 bases and V 6 bases, and 7 bases lay outside the gene matches. Sorting with CD45RO/CCR7/CD25/CD127/CD95/CD27 yielded naive, central memory, regulatory and stem-like memory CD4+ cells. Only a few counts were recorded for this clone. The antigen remains undetermined. The whole isolated RNA underwent reverse transcription, so sequencing captured expressed TCRB transcripts. Sequencing used immunoSEQ multiplex PCR; TCRdb keeps in-frame clones, though not all of them. The sample carries 500,000 to 700,000 clones, 15% to 19% recorded once.

The TCR originated in a man aged 18 to 29 in good health. V usage is TRBV28 and J usage is TRBJ2-3; 10 bases fit TRBD1. Input material: naive CD4+ T cells from blood. CDR3 coding DNA: TGTGCCAGCAGACACCGGGACAGGGGACCAGATACGCAGTATTTT. Amino acids: CASRHRDRGPDTQYF.